This TCR beta chain was identified in a study of PD-1 blockade in classical Hodgkin lymphoma. No patient escaped relapse after autologous stem cell transplantation, and brentuximab vedotin exposure varied. V gave up 6 bases and J gave up 0 bases, with 8 bases separating them. There are 14 residues in the CDR3. Germline lookup yields CDR1 WNHNN and CDR2 SYGVQD (reference sequence). The assay was immunoSEQ multiplex PCR, and TCRdb's table has in-frame clones only and misses some. Found here are 49,000 or so clones, over 60% of them singletons; the top ten hold 22%. This chain connects TRBV10-1 to TRBJ2-2; the D gene is possibly TRBD1 (5 bases). The source of this sequence is a human donor with classical Hodgkin lymphoma. Source: peripheral blood mononuclear cells (PBMCs), taken before the second cycle of nivolumab. The CDR3 sequence: CASRGAANTGELFF. CDR3 DNA: TGCGCCAGCAGAGGGGCAGCGAACACCGGGGAGCTGTTTTTT.